A selection of T cell receptor beta chains follows, all from one sample in a study of OX40 agonist ivuxolimab in advanced cancers. TCRdb's table, derived via immunoSEQ multiplex PCR, lists solely in-frame clones and lacks some. Of tens of thousands of clones in the sample, around 79% were seen once. The source material was CD4+ or CD8+ T cells sorted from blood, sampled in a trial of the OX40 agonist ivuxolimab. These receptors all stem from an adult with an advanced solid tumor such as melanoma, head and neck, liver or kidney cancer. The CDR3 runs from the conserved cysteine through the conserved F or W. Each record gives: CDR3 length, J gene, D gene, clone size, V gene, CDR3 DNA, CDR3 protein. A D gene is named only where the DNA matches it firmly. Clone size is given for some rows only: seen once, a few or many times, or a class if the clone is expanded.

15	TRBJ1-6	-	-	TRBV30	TGTGCCTGGAGTGTACTCCTGGGTTCCAATTCACCCCTCCACTTT	CAWSVLLGSNSPLHF
12	TRBJ2-7	-	-	TRBV5-1	TGCGCCAGCAGCTTGAGGGGTTACGAGCAGTACTTC	CASSLRGYEQYF
13	TRBJ2-3	-	-	TRBV2	TGTGCCAGCGAACGACTGGTCACAGATACGCAGTATTTT	CASERLVTDTQYF
16	TRBJ1-1	-	-	TRBV4-1	TGCGCCAGCAGCCAAGAGGCGACTTCACCGGGGGAGGGGTGTCTGTTT	CASSQEATSPGEGCLF
19	TRBJ2-4	TRBD2	-	TRBV11-3	TGTGCCAGCAGCTTAGATCCAAGAGCGGGGCAATTAGCCAAAAACATTCAGTACTTC	CASSLDPRAGQLAKNIQYF
13	TRBJ2-7	-	-	TRBV7-9	TGTGCCAGCAGCCCAGTTAACAGCTACGAGCAGTACTTC	CASSPVNSYEQYF
17	TRBJ1-1	TRBD1	-	TRBV4-1	TGCGCCAGCAGCCAAGCCTGGACAGGGAACGGGGGCACTGAAGCTTTCTTT	CASSQAWTGNGGTEAFF
13	TRBJ2-7	-	once	TRBV5-6	TGTGCCAGCAGCCCCGGGAGTGCCTACGAGCAGTACTTC	CASSPGSAYEQYF
15	TRBJ2-5	-	-	TRBV10-3	TGTGCCATCAGACCCGGGGCCACTAACCAAGAGACCCAGTACTTC	CAIRPGATNQETQYF
16	TRBJ2-5	TRBD1	-	TRBV30	TGTGTACTGGAGTGGGACAGGGGGATATTGGGAGAGACCCAGTACTTC	CVLEWDRGILGETQYF
13	TRBJ1-1	-	once	TRBV5-1	TGCGCCAGCAGCTTGGACCTGGGGATTGAAGCTTTCTTT	CASSLDLGIEAFF
13	TRBJ2-3	-	-	TRBV2	TGTGCCAGCAGTGAAGCGACCACAGATATGCAGTATTTT	CASSEATTDMQYF
13	TRBJ2-7	TRBD1	many	TRBV25-1	TGTGCCAGCGCCGACAGGGCGAGTTACGAGCAGTACTTC	CASADRASYEQYF
15	TRBJ2-1	-	-	TRBV4-1	TGCGCCAGCAGCCAAGAAGTCCTACAGTCAAATGAGCAGTTCTTC	CASSQEVLQSNEQFF
16	TRBJ2-1	TRBD2	-	TRBV7-9	TGTGCCAGCAGCCCCATGGCGGGAGCCGCCTACAATGAGCAGTTCTTC	CASSPMAGAAYNEQFF
17	TRBJ2-1	TRBD2	-	TRBV4-1	TGCGCCAGCAGCTCCCGACTAGCGGGGAGCTCCTACAATGAGCAGTTCTTC	CASSSRLAGSSYNEQFF
10	TRBJ1-1	TRBD1	few	TRBV6-1	TGTGCCAGTGCGGACAGGGAAGCTTTCTTT	CASADREAFF
18	TRBJ1-2	-	once	TRBV9	TGTGCCAGCAGCGTAAACCTTCTCCGGGACGGACCTAACTATGGCTACACCTTC	CASSVNLLRDGPNYGYTF
17	TRBJ2-1	TRBD1	many	TRBV7-9	TGTGCCAGCAGCTTAGATGGACCCAGGGGGTTGTACAATGAGCAGTTCTTC	CASSLDGPRGLYNEQFF
16	TRBJ2-7	-	once	TRBV21-1	TGTGCCAGCAGCGTCCGGGACAGGGTTCGTGGGTACGAGCAGTACTTC	CASSVRDRVRGYEQYF
15	TRBJ2-1	-	-	TRBV5-8	TGTGCCAGCAGCTTGGTAGCTTACTCCTACAATGAGCAGTTCTTC	CASSLVAYSYNEQFF
15	TRBJ2-3	-	-	TRBV9	TGTGCCAGCAGCGTACTGGGGGGAAGCACAGATACGCAGTATTTT	CASSVLGGSTDTQYF
12	TRBJ1-2	-	-	TRBV29-1	TGCAGCGGGGCCGGGGGGGACTATGGCTACACCTTC	CSGAGGDYGYTF
14	TRBJ2-7	-	-	TRBV11-2	TGTGCCAGCAGCTTAGCGTGGGCTAGCTACGAGCAGTACTTC	CASSLAWASYEQYF
15	TRBJ1-1	-	-	TRBV13	TGTGCCAGCAGCTTATCCAGGGACTCTAACACTGAAGCTTTCTTT	CASSLSRDSNTEAFF
14	TRBJ2-7	TRBD2	once	TRBV19	TGTGCCAGTAGTTTGGGGACTAGTTTCTGGGAGCAGTACTTC	CASSLGTSFWEQYF
15	TRBJ2-7	-	few	TRBV27	TGTGCCAGCCAAGTAGCGGTGACGGGGGCCAACGAGCAGTACTTC	CASQVAVTGANEQYF
19	TRBJ2-2	-	-	TRBV28	TGTGCCAGCAGCAGAAAGTCTACAGGGAGGGGAGTGATCCCCGGGGAGCTGTTTTTT	CASSRKSTGRGVIPGELFF
13	TRBJ2-7	TRBD2	once	TRBV12-5	TGTGCTAGTGGACCCCCGGGGGGCTACGAGCAGTACTTC	CASGPPGGYEQYF
11	TRBJ2-1	-	-	TRBV28	TGTGCCAGCAGTTATCCAGGCGAGCAGTTCTTC	CASSYPGEQFF
14	TRBJ2-3	TRBD2	-	TRBV7-9	TGTGCCAGCAGCGAGCGGGATGGCACAGATACGCAGTATTTT	CASSERDGTDTQYF
12	TRBJ2-1	-	-	TRBV28	TGTGCCACCCACGACAGCTACAATGAGCAGTTCTTC	CATHDSYNEQFF
19	TRBJ2-5	TRBD2	-	TRBV7-9	TGTGCCAGCAGCTCTAACTATGCTAGCGGGGGGGAGTACCAAGAGACCCAGTACTTC	CASSSNYASGGEYQETQYF
16	TRBJ2-3	-	-	TRBV5-1	TGCGCCAGCAGCTCCCGTTCAGCGGGTTACACAGATACGCAGTATTTT	CASSSRSAGYTDTQYF
15	TRBJ2-5	-	-	TRBV6-5	TGTGCCAGCAGTTACACGGGGCAGGGAGAAGAGACCCAGTACTTC	CASSYTGQGEETQYF
14	TRBJ2-7	-	-	TRBV5-1	TGCGCCAGCAGCCCGACCCGAAAGAGCGACGAGCAGTACTTC	CASSPTRKSDEQYF
14	TRBJ2-7	-	-	TRBV14	TGTGCCAGCAGCCCAGAGGGCCTTACCTACGAGCAGTACTTC	CASSPEGLTYEQYF
14	TRBJ2-1	-	once	TRBV7-7	TGTGCTAGCAGCTTAGCGTTTTGGGGGGATGAGCAGTTCTTC	CASSLAFWGDEQFF
14	TRBJ2-3	-	-	TRBV14	TGTGCCAGCAGCCAATATGAGGGTGAATATACGCAGTATTTT	CASSQYEGEYTQYF
15	TRBJ2-7	TRBD2	-	TRBV7-9	TGTGCCAGCAGCTTAGTAGGCGGGAGAACCTACGAGCAGTACTTC	CASSLVGGRTYEQYF
15	TRBJ2-3	-	-	TRBV29-1	TGCAGCGTTGAAGATCAAAGGACGGACGCAGATACGCAGTATTTT	CSVEDQRTDADTQYF
11	TRBJ2-7	-	-	TRBV6-5	TGTGCCAGCAGCCCCGGTTTAGAGCAGTACTTC	CASSPGLEQYF
13	TRBJ2-7	-	-	TRBV28	TGTGCCAGCAGTTTAACCACGCTTTACGAGCAGTACTTC	CASSLTTLYEQYF
15	TRBJ2-3	-	-	TRBV4-1	TGCGCCAGCAGCCATTGGGGGAGTACTGCAGATACGCAGTATTTT	CASSHWGSTADTQYF
16	TRBJ1-3	-	-	TRBV9	TGTGCCAGCAGTGTCGGGTATACAGCCTCTGGAAACACCATATATTTT	CASSVGYTASGNTIYF
15	TRBJ2-7	-	-	TRBV6-5	TGTGCCAGCAGTTACACGGGACCCAGCTCCTACGAGCAGTACTTC	CASSYTGPSSYEQYF
14	TRBJ1-2	-	large	TRBV25-1	TGTGCCAGCACCGGAGGGGCTAAGGACTATGGCTACACCTTC	CASTGGAKDYGYTF
15	TRBJ1-3	TRBD1	-	TRBV9	TGTGCCAGCAGCGTAGGATCAGGGGGCGGAAACACCATATATTTT	CASSVGSGGGNTIYF
16	TRBJ2-3	TRBD2	-	TRBV4-2	TGTGCCAGCAGCCAAGAGGCTAGCGGGGGGGCAGATACGCAGTATTTT	CASSQEASGGADTQYF
17	TRBJ2-3	TRBD2	-	TRBV25-1	TGTGCCAGCAGTACTTGGACTAGCGGGGGGGCCTGGGATACGCAGTATTTT	CASSTWTSGGAWDTQYF
17	TRBJ2-2	TRBD2	few	TRBV5-6	TGTGCCAGCAGCTTGGGGGCTAGCGGGGGAAACACCGGGGAGCTGTTTTTT	CASSLGASGGNTGELFF
14	TRBJ1-4	-	-	TRBV11-2	TGTGCCAGCAGCGTTAAGGGACGGAATGAAAAACTGTTTTTT	CASSVKGRNEKLFF
14	TRBJ2-7	TRBD1	few	TRBV11-2	TGTGCCAGCAGCTTAGGGACAGGGGCCTACGAGCAGTACTTC	CASSLGTGAYEQYF
15	TRBJ2-2	-	few	TRBV4-1	TGCGCCAGCAGCCTGAGACCGGGGGACACCGGGGAGCTGTTTTTT	CASSLRPGDTGELFF